A single sample is the source of the 32 T cell receptor beta chains below, sequenced in a study of blood T cell repertoires in COVID-19. Method: immunoSEQ multiplex PCR; TCRdb's copy keeps in-frame clones and lacks some. The table lists approximately 210,000 clones, about 88% of them singletons. The specimen was peripheral blood. The receptors here all came from a middle-aged woman who had recovered from COVID-19.

The V gene is TRBV19, the J gene TRBJ2-3, with D perhaps matching TRBD2 (5 bases). Trimming took off 4 bases at V and 0 bases at J, with 14 bases between the two ends. CDR1 is LNHDA, CDR2 SQIVND, per germline (reference sequence). This CDR3 comprises 16 residues. The CDR3 protein is CASSKRAAPSTDTQYF. CDR3 in DNA: TGTGCCAGTAGTAAAAGAGCGGCTCCCAGCACAGATACGCAGTATTTT.

The chain recombines TRBV21-1 with TRBJ1-3; TRBD1 is the table's D call, not checked against the DNA. TRBV21-1 corresponds to a pseudogene. This CDR3 contains 18 residues. The CDR3 sequence is CASNRVGPRNSSGNTIYF. CDR3 nucleotides: TGTGCCAGCAACCGGGTGGGGCCAAGGAATAGCTCTGGAAACACCATATATTTT.

The V and J genes are TRBV29-1 and TRBJ2-2, with D maybe TRBD1 (8 bases). The V and J ends lost 7 bases and 0 bases respectively, with 12 bases between them. The germline V gene has CDR1 SQVTM and CDR2 ANQGSEA. The CDR3 loop spans 14 amino acids. CDR3 sequence (DNA): TGCAGCGCAGCGGGACAGGCGAACACCGGGGAGCTGTTTTTT. As protein: CSAAGQANTGELFF.

This chain connects TRBV23-1 to TRBJ1-1, with 8 bases lining up with TRBD1. TRBV23-1 falls under the ORF class, with uncertain function. The CDR3 sequence is 14 residues long. After removal of 2 bases from V and 6 bases from J, the junction contained 5 bases not matched to a gene. The chain's CDR3 is CASSQPNRGAEAFF. The CDR3 region has the DNA TGCGCCAGCAGTCAACCCAACAGGGGGGCTGAAGCTTTCTTT.

Written as DNA, the CDR3 is TGCGCCAGCAGCCAAGCAGAAACCGGGACAGGGTTTAACTATGGCTACACCTTC. It codes for CASSQAETGTGFNYGYTF. The V gene is TRBV4-1, the J gene TRBJ1-2, with 9 bases fitting TRBD1. This CDR3 spans 18 amino acids. Per germline, CDR1 MGHRA and CDR2 YSYEKL. With 1 base clipped from V and 1 base from J, the junction kept 10 bases outside the gene matches.

The chain links TRBV3-1 (or the pseudogene TRBV3-2) to TRBJ2-7; TRBD2 might be the D (5 bases). Between the trimmed V and J ends, which lost 4 bases and 7 bases, there was a span of 20 bases. This CDR3 comprises 15 residues. Germline assignment: CDR1 LGHDT and CDR2 YNNKEL (reference sequence). The CDR3, as DNA: TGTGCCAGCAGCCGGCTCGGTGTTACGGGGATGGAGCAGTACTTC. This translates into CASSRLGVTGMEQYF.

This clone was observed once. V and J are TRBV5-1 and TRBJ2-1; TRBD2 matches at 11 bases. CDR1 is SGHRS, CDR2 YFSETQ, per germline. V was clipped by 4 bases and J by 2 bases; unmatched bases: 2. This CDR3 spans 15 amino acids. The CDR3 nucleotides read TGCGCCAGCAGCCCGGGACTAGCGGCCTACAATGAGCAGTTCTTC. This gives the protein CASSPGLAAYNEQFF.

The chain has TRBV2 and TRBJ2-7; no clear D gene. Germline loops: CDR1 SNHLY, CDR2 FYNNEI. This CDR3 has 11 residues. V lost 7 bases and J 2 bases, leaving 6 bases between the germline ends. CDR3 coding DNA: TGTGCCAGCACCCCCGCCTACGAGCAGTACTTC. Encoded protein: CASTPAYEQYF.

The chain carries TRBV19 and TRBJ2-5; D is ambiguous. Per germline, CDR1 LNHDA and CDR2 SQIVND (reference sequence). With 4 bases removed from V and 4 bases from J, the gap between germline ends came to 13 bases. The CDR3 spans 14 residues. CDR3 in DNA: TGTGCCAGTAGTACCGCTGGCTCGGGAGAGACCCAGTACTTC. Translating it yields CASSTAGSGETQYF. Combining the CDR3 with reference TRBV19 and TRBJ2-5 gives the whole variable domain DGGITQSPKYLFRKEGQNVTLSCEQNLNHDAMYWYRQDPGQGLRLIYYSQIVNDFQKGDIAEGYSVSREKKESFPLTVTSAQKNPTAFYLCASSTAGSGETQYFGPGTRLLVL.

This chain joins TRBV5-6 and TRBJ2-1; D possibly corresponds to TRBD2 (5 bases). Germline loops: CDR1 SGHDT, CDR2 YYEEEE. The V end lost 1 base, the J end lost 9 bases, and 8 bases lay between the germline ends. The CDR3 has 12 residues. This CDR3 is CASSLRAGEQFF. The CDR3 nucleotides are TGTGCCAGCAGCTTGCGGGCGGGTGAGCAGTTCTTC. Full variable domain (missing parts from reference TRBV5-6 and TRBJ2-1): DAGVTQSPTHLIKTRGQQVTLRCSPKSGHDTVSWYQQALGQGPQFIFQYYEEEERQRGNFPDRFSGHQFPNYSSELNVNALLLGDSALYLCASSLRAGEQFFGPGTRLTVL.

DNA of the CDR3: TGTGCCAGCAGTGTTTTACCGGGACAGGGGGACTATGGCTACACCTTC. It is translated as CASSVLPGQGDYGYTF. The V and J genes are TRBV6-1 and TRBJ1-2, with 11 nucleotides matching TRBD1. The trim removed 4 bases at V and 3 bases at J, leaving 7 bases unmatched. Germline V gene data show CDR1 as MNHNS and CDR2 as SASEGT. The CDR3 covers 16 residues.

Comments on this clone: The junction shows a germline mismatch at one end, possibly a read error. In DNA, the CDR3 is TGTGCCAGCAGTTTAGGGCTGGGACAGGGAACCTACGAGCAGTACTTC. Encoded protein: CASSLGLGQGTYEQYF. The V gene is TRBV7-9, the J gene TRBJ2-7, with 9 nucleotides matching TRBD1. This CDR3 has 16 residues. Germline V lookup: CDR1 SEHNR, CDR2 FQNEAQ (reference sequence). Full variable domain (rest looked up from reference TRBV7-9 and TRBJ2-7): DTGVSQNPRHKITKRGQNVTFRCDPISEHNRLYWYRQTLGQGPEFLTYFQNEAQLEKSRLLSDRFSAERPKGSFSTLEIQRTEQGDSAMYLCASSLGLGQGTYEQYFGPGTRLTVT.

The gene calls are TRBV30 and TRBJ1-3; no firm D call. The CDR3 consists of 18 residues. CDR1 and CDR2 (germline): GTSNPN, SVGIG (reference sequence). The V and J ends lost 2 bases and 0 bases respectively, with 20 bases between them. The CDR3 loop reads CAWSPGAASSISGNTIYF. The CDR3 region has the DNA TGTGCCTGGAGTCCAGGCGCAGCCTCATCTATCTCTGGAAACACCATATATTTT.

J is TRBJ1-4 and V is TRBV9; D gene unclear. Germline V CDR1 and CDR2: SGDLS, YYNGEE. V shed 2 bases and J shed 5 bases, with 16 bases lying between them. This CDR3 spans 16 amino acids. The CDR3 sequence is CASSVGENQLNEKLFF. The CDR3 DNA reads as TGTGCCAGCAGCGTCGGCGAGAATCAACTAAATGAAAAACTGTTTTTT. The full variable domain, its missing parts supplied by reference TRBV9 and TRBJ1-4, is DSGVTQTPKHLITATGQRVTLRCSPRSGDLSVYWYQQSLDQGLQFLIQYYNGEERAKGNILERFSAQQFPDLHSELNLSSLELGDSALYFCASSVGENQLNEKLFFGSGTQLSVL.

The table lists this clone with a count of one. The chain employs TRBV6-1 and TRBJ2-1; perhaps TRBD2 as D (5 bases). The germline gives CDR1 MNHNS, CDR2 SASEGT. CDR3 length: 15 amino acids. V lost 2 bases to trimming and J lost 7 bases, with 15 bases between them. The CDR3 DNA sequence: TGTGCCAGCAGTGAAATGAGGGCGGGCTTAAATGAGCAGTTCTTC. Translating it yields CASSEMRAGLNEQFF.

This clone was found once. The V gene is TRBV7-2, the J gene TRBJ2-1; D perhaps matches TRBD2 (6 bases). The V end was cut by 1 base, the J end by 7 bases, with 20 bases between. CDR1 and CDR2 (germline): SGHTA, FQGNSA. The CDR3 is 17 residues long. CDR3 nucleotides: TGTGCCAGCAGCTTAGGCGGGACTTTGATTATAGGGAATGAGCAGTTCTTC. The encoded protein is CASSLGGTLIIGNEQFF.

The chain recombines TRBV19 with TRBJ1-5; 8 bases are a match to TRBD1. V shed 6 bases and J 1 base; nucleotides not matched to a gene: 11. The germline gives CDR1 LNHDA, CDR2 SQIVND (reference sequence). CDR3 length: 17 amino acids. The CDR3 is CASRAPGGHGSNQPQHF. The DNA of the CDR3 is TGTGCCAGTAGAGCGCCAGGGGGCCATGGGAGCAATCAGCCCCAGCATTTT.

This sequence joins TRBV11-1 and TRBJ1-1; D call uncertain. Germline V gives CDR1 SGHAT, CDR2 FQDESV (reference sequence). V lost 2 bases, J lost 10 bases, and 11 bases lay in between. This CDR3 contains 12 residues. The CDR3 region has the DNA TGTGCCAGCAGCTTATATGCAGGTGGAGCTTTCTTT. It yields the protein CASSLYAGGAFF.

The chain joins TRBV21-1 to TRBJ2-1; no DNA check was done on the table's D call, TRBD2. TRBV21-1 has pseudogene status. CDR3 length equals 13 residues. DNA for the CDR3: TGTGCCAGCAGCGCCTGTCGCGTGAGTGAGCAGTTCTTC. Protein product: CASSACRVSEQFF.

The chain uses TRBV28 and TRBJ1-5; 7 bases agree with TRBD1. Germline values: CDR1 MDHEN, CDR2 SYDVKM. Unmatched junction bases numbered 6, after V lost 8 bases and J lost 5 bases. The CDR3 totals 13 residues. Written as DNA, the CDR3 is TGTGCCAGCTCGACAGGGACGGATCAGCCCCAGCATTTT. Its protein is CASSTGTDQPQHF.

The DNA of the CDR3 is TGTGCCAGCAGTTATCAGGGCGAGGAGAACACTGAAGCTTTCTTT. The encoded protein is CASSYQGEENTEAFF. The gene calls are TRBV6-5 and TRBJ1-1; the D gene is possibly TRBD1 (5 bases). The CDR3 runs to 15 residues. From germline, CDR1 is MNHEY and CDR2 SVGAGI. Trimming left V 3 bases short and J 1 base short, with 12 bases between.

The chain employs TRBV9 and TRBJ2-1; TRBD2 aligns across 7 bases. Trimming at V came to 0 bases and at J to 8 bases, leaving 8 bases not matched to a gene. The length of the CDR3 is 15 residues. In germline, CDR1 is SGDLS, CDR2 YYNGEE. The CDR3 spells CASSVGAGEWYEQFF. CDR3 bases: TGTGCCAGCAGCGTAGGTGCGGGAGAGTGGTATGAGCAGTTCTTC.

This clone came up once. The chain couples TRBV28 to TRBJ2-7, with a weak D call TRBD1 (5 bases). The V gene lost 3 bases and the J gene lost 6 bases, with 15 bases spanning the gap. Germline V gene sequence: CDR1 MDHEN, CDR2 SYDVKM. CDR3 length equals 14 residues. Written as DNA, the CDR3 is TGTGCCAGCAGTTTGGGCATGGAGACAGTCGAGCAGTACTTC. Translated: CASSLGMETVEQYF.

This clone was recorded once. V and J are TRBV12-3 or TRBV12-4 and TRBJ1-1, with a weak D call TRBD1 (5 bases). The CDR3 has 13 residues. Trimming left V 6 bases short and J 5 bases short, with 13 bases between. The CDR3: CASRWRGLTEAFF. The CDR3 region has the DNA TGTGCCAGCAGATGGAGGGGATTAACTGAAGCTTTCTTT.

The V call is TRBV7-9, the J call TRBJ1-1, with TRBD1 matching 11 bases. The J segment lost 0 bases and the V segment lost 4 bases, leaving 10 bases of the junction unmatched. This CDR3 contains 18 residues. From germline, CDR1 is SEHNR and CDR2 FQNEAQ (reference sequence). The CDR3 region has the DNA TGTGCCAGCAGCTCGCTCCGGGACAGGGGGACCCTGAACACTGAAGCTTTCTTT. This translates into CASSSLRDRGTLNTEAFF. The variable domain in full, with the rest retrieved from reference TRBV7-9 and TRBJ1-1, is DTGVSQNPRHKITKRGQNVTFRCDPISEHNRLYWYRQTLGQGPEFLTYFQNEAQLEKSRLLSDRFSAERPKGSFSTLEIQRTEQGDSAMYLCASSSLRDRGTLNTEAFFGQGTRLTVV.

The gene calls are TRBV29-1 and TRBJ2-3; no firm D call. CDR1 SQVTM and CDR2 ANQGSEA come from the germline V gene. Trimming took 4 bases from V and 14 from J, leaving 16 bases between them. The CDR3 contains 11 residues. CDR3 in DNA: TGCAGCGTTGTCCAAGCCGAAATGCCGTATTTT. Its protein is CSVVQAEMPYF.

This chain uses TRBV30 with TRBJ2-7, with D perhaps matching TRBD2 (5 bases). The CDR3 totals 15 residues. Per the germline V gene, CDR1 is GTSNPN and CDR2 is SVGIG (reference sequence). Trimming took off 0 bases at V and 0 bases at J, with 12 bases between the two ends. The CDR3 region is CAWSVSLGSSYEQYF. The CDR3 nucleotides read TGTGCCTGGAGTGTCTCATTGGGGAGCTCCTACGAGCAGTACTTC.

The gene calls are TRBV3-1 (or the pseudogene TRBV3-2) and TRBJ2-7, with a weak D call TRBD2 (5 bases). Trimming pared 2 bases from V and 1 base from J, leaving 6 bases between. There are 13 residues in the CDR3. CDR1 and CDR2 from the germline V gene are LGHDT and YNNKEL (reference sequence). The CDR3 sequence: CASSQPGSYEQYF. CDR3 DNA sequence: TGTGCCAGCAGCCAACCGGGGTCCTACGAGCAGTACTTC.

V usage is TRBV24-1 and J usage is TRBJ2-5, with TRBD2 matching over 7 bases. With V trimmed by 3 bases and J by 5 bases, 2 bases remained unmatched. Germline CDR1 reads KGHDR; CDR2 reads SFDVKD. This CDR3 is built from 13 residues. The CDR3 DNA sequence: TGTGCCACCAGTGATGGGCGGGGGGAGACCCAGTACTTC. It is translated as CATSDGRGETQYF.

The chain carries TRBV25-1 and TRBJ1-6, with D perhaps matching TRBD1 (6 bases). Germline loops: CDR1 MGHDK, CDR2 SYGVNS. The germline V and J ends were trimmed by 1 base and 9 bases, with 10 bases remaining between them. The CDR3 contains 14 residues. CDR3 nucleotide sequence: TGTGCCAGCAGTGAATTGGGGGCCATTTCACCCCTCCACTTT. The encoded protein is CASSELGAISPLHF.

The chain links TRBV15 to TRBJ2-1, with a tentative D call TRBD1 (6 bases). V was shortened by 9 bases and J by 4 bases, with 13 bases between the two germline ends. The CDR3 runs 13 residues. Per germline, CDR1 LNHNV and CDR2 YYDKDF (reference sequence). The CDR3 bases are TGTGCCACACGGGACACTCAGTACAATGAGCAGTTCTTC. The encoded protein is CATRDTQYNEQFF.

The chain has TRBV30 and TRBJ2-7; the D gene is possibly TRBD1 (6 bases). The CDR3 covers 13 residues. V gave up 0 bases and J gave up 3 bases, with 9 bases separating them. CDR1 and CDR2 (germline): GTSNPN, SVGIG (reference sequence). The CDR3 region is CAWSVGQFYEQYF. CDR3 in DNA: TGTGCCTGGAGTGTAGGACAGTTCTACGAGCAGTACTTC.